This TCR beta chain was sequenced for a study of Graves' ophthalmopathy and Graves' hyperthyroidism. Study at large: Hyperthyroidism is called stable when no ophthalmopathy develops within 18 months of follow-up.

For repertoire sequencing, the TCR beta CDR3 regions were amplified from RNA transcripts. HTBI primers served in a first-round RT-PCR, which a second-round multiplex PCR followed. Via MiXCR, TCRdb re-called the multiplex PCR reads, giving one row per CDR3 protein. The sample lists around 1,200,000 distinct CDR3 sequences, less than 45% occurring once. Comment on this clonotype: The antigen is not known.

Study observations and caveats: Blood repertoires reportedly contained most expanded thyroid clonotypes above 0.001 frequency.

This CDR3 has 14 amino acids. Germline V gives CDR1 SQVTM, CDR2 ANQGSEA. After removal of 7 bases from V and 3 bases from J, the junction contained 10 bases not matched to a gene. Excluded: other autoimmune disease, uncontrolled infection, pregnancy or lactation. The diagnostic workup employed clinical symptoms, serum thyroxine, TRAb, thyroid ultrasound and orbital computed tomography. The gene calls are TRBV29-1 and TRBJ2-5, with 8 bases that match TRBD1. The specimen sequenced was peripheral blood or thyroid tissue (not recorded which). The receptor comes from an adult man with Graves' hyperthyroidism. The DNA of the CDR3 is TGCAGCGCGGTCTCCGGGACAGGAAAAGAGACCCAGTACTTC. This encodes CSAVSGTGKETQYF.